The 10 T cell receptor beta chains reported below all come from one sample, sequenced in a study of technical replicates of blood from a few donors. Produced via immunoSEQ multiplex PCR; TCRdb's table is partial and in-frame only. The top ten hold roughly 6.3% of the sample, which has 9,500 to 15,000 clones, 95% seen once. The sequenced sample consisted of PBMCs. These receptors all come from a human donor in good health.

The genes are TRBV2 and TRBJ1-2, with D unclear. CDR3 size: 12 residues. Germline-derived CDR1 and CDR2 are SNHLY and FYNNEI. V dropped 6 bases and J dropped 3 bases, with 8 bases sitting between them. The CDR3 region has the DNA TGTGCCAGCAGGCAGGAGGACTATGGCTACACCTTC. Encoded protein: CASRQEDYGYTF.

The DNA of the CDR3 is TGTGCCAGCACGGGGACCTGGGCAGGGGGCTACGAGCAGTACTTC. Encoded protein: CASTGTWAGGYEQYF. This chain connects TRBV25-1 to TRBJ2-7; 7 nucleotides match TRBD1. The V segment lost 7 bases and the J segment 3 bases; nucleotides outside the gene matches: 12. This CDR3 is built from 15 residues. Germline CDR1 MGHDK, CDR2 SYGVNS.

The genes are TRBV5-1 and TRBJ2-1; 8 bases agree with TRBD1. This CDR3 is 17 amino acids long. The J segment lost 2 bases and the V segment lost 0 bases, leaving 7 bases of the junction unmatched. CDR1 is SGHRS, CDR2 YFSETQ, per germline. The CDR3 coding sequence is TGCGCCAGCAGCTTGGCCTCAGGCAGGGGGCCCTACAATGAGCAGTTCTTC. Translated, it gives CASSLASGRGPYNEQFF.

The gene calls are TRBV7-6 and TRBJ2-3, with a weak D call TRBD1 (5 bases). Germline V gene lookup returns CDR1 SGHVS and CDR2 FNYEAQ. V shed 4 bases and J shed 5 bases, with 13 bases lying between them. The CDR3 covers 14 residues. CDR3 DNA: TGTGCCAGCAGCTCTCTAGGGGCTGGAGATACGCAGTATTTT. This codes for CASSSLGAGDTQYF.

This chain connects TRBV19 to TRBJ2-1, with 7 bases identical to TRBD2. The V gene's germline CDR1 is LNHDA and CDR2 SQIVND (reference sequence). The CDR3 is made up of 16 amino acids. V lost 4 bases and J lost 2; bases outside the gene matches: 8. CDR3: CASSTPGGSTYNEQFF. CDR3 sequence (DNA): TGTGCCAGTAGTACTCCTGGCGGGAGTACCTACAATGAGCAGTTCTTC.

The rearrangement links TRBV7-8 to TRBJ2-2; 7 nucleotides align to TRBD2. Germline CDR1 is SGHVS and CDR2 is FQNEAQ. The V gene end was trimmed by 1 base and the J gene end by 1 base; junction bases not matched to a gene: 3. This CDR3 has 16 residues. DNA of the CDR3: TGTGCCAGCAGCTTAGGATTAGCGGGGAACACCGGGGAGCTGTTTTTT. Protein: CASSLGLAGNTGELFF.

This chain joins TRBV29-1 and TRBJ1-2; TRBD1 might be the D (5 bases). The CDR3 consists of 13 residues. Deletions cut 4 bases from V and 8 bases from J, with 17 bases between. Per germline, CDR1 SQVTM and CDR2 ANQGSEA. CDR3 DNA sequence: TGCAGCGTTGCTGGGGTGGGACTGGGAGGCTACACCTTC. Its translation: CSVAGVGLGGYTF. The complete variable domain, with remaining parts taken from reference TRBV29-1 and TRBJ1-2, reads SAVISQKPSRDICQRGTSLTIQCQVDSQVTMMFWYRQQPGQSLTLIATANQGSEATYESGFVIDKFPISRPNLTFSTLTVSNMSPEDSSIYLCSVAGVGLGGYTFGSGTRLTVV.

This chain uses TRBV19 with TRBJ2-7; 10 positions match TRBD1. The V and J ends lost 0 bases and 2 bases, in that order; junction bases with no gene match: 7. This CDR3 has 17 amino acids. Germline values: CDR1 LNHDA, CDR2 SQIVND (reference sequence). CDR3 in amino acids: CASSIDPGQGIPYEQYF. CDR3 nucleotide sequence: TGTGCCAGTAGTATAGATCCGGGACAGGGGATCCCCTACGAGCAGTACTTC. The complete variable domain, with remaining parts taken from reference TRBV19 and TRBJ2-7, reads DGGITQSPKYLFRKEGQNVTLSCEQNLNHDAMYWYRQDPGQGLRLIYYSQIVNDFQKGDIAEGYSVSREKKESFPLTVTSAQKNPTAFYLCASSIDPGQGIPYEQYFGPGTRLTVT.

This chain joins TRBV11-2 and TRBJ2-4; 11 nucleotides agree with TRBD2. Germline trimming cut 5 bases from V and 0 bases from J; bases unmatched to any gene: 3. Germline V gene data show CDR1 as SGHAT and CDR2 as FQNNGV. The CDR3 loop spans 16 amino acids. Written as DNA, the CDR3 is TGTGCCAGCAGCGCGCTAGCGGGAGGAGCCAAAAACATTCAGTACTTC. Its translation is CASSALAGGAKNIQYF.

J is TRBJ1-5 and V is TRBV30; D is unclear. This CDR3 has 15 amino acids. Trimming left V 0 bases short and J 2 bases short, with 11 bases between. Germline V gives CDR1 GTSNPN, CDR2 SVGIG (reference sequence). The CDR3 DNA reads TGTGCCTGGAGTGTAGGCGACTCAGGCAATCAGCCCCAGCATTTT. It encodes CAWSVGDSGNQPQHF.